This T cell receptor (beta chain) was identified in a study of beta chain features in type 1 diabetes. Study results and caveats: TCRB repertoires of naive, central memory and Treg cells appeared more similar among patients than among healthy donors.

The authors reverse transcribed all of the isolated RNA, so sequencing captured expressed TCRB transcripts. An average roughly 3.6 million reads came from naive, central memory and regulatory T cell samples. Data came from immunoSEQ multiplex PCR; TCRdb stores just in-frame clones and leaves some out. The sample contains about half a million clones, about 30% of which appear only once. This clone has only a few counts. Its antigen is unknown. The sample has other DNA sequences that encode this CDR3 too. Between the trimmed V and J ends, which lost 3 bases and 4 bases, there was a span of 13 bases. Germline V lookup: CDR1 GTSNPN, CDR2 SVGIG (reference sequence). This CDR3 spans 13 amino acids.

This receptor was obtained from a man younger than 30 in good health. The rearrangement links TRBV30 to TRBJ2-7; D might be TRBD1 or TRBD2, each matching 5 bases. The source material was naive CD4+ T cells from blood. The CDR3 coding sequence is TGTGCCTGGAGCCGGGACCGGGCTTACGAGCAGTACTTC. Translation: CAWSRDRAYEQYF.